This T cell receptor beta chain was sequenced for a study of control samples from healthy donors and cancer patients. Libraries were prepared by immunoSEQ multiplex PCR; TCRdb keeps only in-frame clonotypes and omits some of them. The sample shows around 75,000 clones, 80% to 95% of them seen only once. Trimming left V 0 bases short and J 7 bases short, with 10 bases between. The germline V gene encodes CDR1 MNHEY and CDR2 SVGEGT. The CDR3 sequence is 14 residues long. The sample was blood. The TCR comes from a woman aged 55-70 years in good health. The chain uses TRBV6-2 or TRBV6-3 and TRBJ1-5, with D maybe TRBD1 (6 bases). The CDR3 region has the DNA TGTGCCAGCAGTTACTCAGGGGGGAACCAGCCCCAGCATTTT. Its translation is CASSYSGGNQPQHF.